This T cell receptor (beta chain) was obtained from a study of spatial heterogeneity in lung cancer. In this sample, this clonotype turned up a few times. Its antigen is unidentified. Whole-study results and caveats: Ubiquitous expanded tumor TCRs were seen in blood more at resection than at follow-up.

Unique molecular identifiers tagged every individual TCR cDNA molecule. TCRdb analysed the 5' RACE reads with MiXCR anew, one entry per CDR3 protein. The repertoire includes tens of thousands of distinct CDR3 sequences, about 12% of them detected once, and 35% to 45% sits in the top ten. Described time point: sample taken at primary tumor resection. Samples came from roughly 72 TRACERx patients with untreated early-stage lung cancer. Whole RNA, which was extracted from tumor, nontumor lung tissue or frozen PBMC, was sequenced without any cell sorting. In germline, CDR1 is DFQATT, CDR2 SNEGSKA (reference sequence). This CDR3 comprises 18 residues. The V segment lost 3 bases and the J segment 0 bases; nucleotides outside the gene matches: 6.

The material sequenced was PBMCs, taken at surgery. The chain couples TRBV20-1 to TRBJ2-1; 15 bases align to TRBD2. The receptor was isolated from a male donor with early-stage non-small cell lung cancer. CDR3 sequence (DNA): TGCAGTGCTAGTCCGGGACTAGCGGGGGGACCCTCCTACAATGAGCAGTTCTTC. Its protein is CSASPGLAGGPSYNEQFF.